This is a list of T cell receptor beta chains from one sample in a study of blood T cell repertoires in COVID-19. TCRdb's copy holds only in-frame clones and misses some; the assay was immunoSEQ multiplex PCR. The sample consists of roughly 200,000 clones, more than 75% of them appearing once. Sequencing was performed on peripheral blood. These receptors were obtained from a person between 65 and 80 years old with COVID-19, enrolled during active disease. Both conserved end residues are part of each CDR3. The order of the fields is J gene, D gene, clone size, V gene, CDR3 protein, CDR3 DNA. The D gene is left open where the match is weak. Not all rows give a size; the values are once, few, many and, for expanded clones, a class.

TRBJ1-5 | - | - | TRBV2 | CASRTDNQPQHF | TGTGCCAGCAGGACAGACAATCAGCCCCAGCATTTT
TRBJ2-3 | TRBD2 | - | TRBV7-9 | CASSPMGRATDTQYF | TGTGCCAGCAGCCCCATGGGGAGGGCCACAGATACGCAGTATTTT
TRBJ1-1 | - | - | TRBV19 | CASSIISQGIYNTEAFF | TGTGCCAGTAGTATAATTAGCCAGGGTATATACAATACTGAAGCTTTCTTT
TRBJ1-6 | - | once | TRBV11-2 | CASSRGLDFSPLHF | TGTGCCAGCAGCCGAGGATTAGACTTTTCACCCCTCCACTTT
TRBJ2-7 | - | - | TRBV30 | CAWSAGYEQYF | TGTGCCTGGAGTGCAGGATACGAGCAGTACTTC
TRBJ1-1 | - | - | TRBV4-3 | CASSQDPGRAAFF | TGCGCCAGCAGCCAAGATCCGGGCAGGGCGGCTTTCTTT
TRBJ1-2 | - | - | TRBV4-3 | CASSLGRVPGGYTF | TGCGCCAGCAGCCTGGGCAGGGTCCCTGGGGGCTACACCTTC
TRBJ1-3 | - | - | TRBV5-6 | CASSLGGPSSGNTIYF | TGTGCCAGCAGCTTGGGAGGGCCCAGCTCTGGAAACACCATATATTTT
TRBJ2-5 | - | few | TRBV5-6 | CASSQRGTQYF | TGTGCCAGCAGCCAAAGGGGGACCCAGTACTTC
TRBJ1-1 | TRBD1 | few | TRBV19 | CASSARQGVLEAFF | TGTGCCAGTAGTGCCCGTCAGGGGGTTCTTGAAGCTTTCTTT
TRBJ1-1 | - | - | TRBV11-2 | CASSSRMEAFF | TGTGCCAGCAGCTCCCGTATGGAAGCTTTCTTT
TRBJ1-3 | - | - | TRBV11-2 | CASSLGHTSGNTIYF | TGTGCCAGCAGCTTGGGCCATACCTCTGGAAACACCATATATTTT
TRBJ2-1 | TRBD2 | - | TRBV11-3 | CASSLASGSEQFF | TGTGCCAGCAGCTTAGCTAGCGGGAGTGAGCAGTTCTTC
TRBJ2-2 | - | - | TRBV10-3 | CAIRQDRPGELFF | TGTGCCATCAGACAGGACAGACCCGGGGAGCTGTTTTTT
TRBJ1-5 | TRBD1 | - | TRBV5-6 | CASSQGQKNQPQHF | TGTGCCAGCAGCCAGGGACAGAAAAATCAGCCCCAGCATTTT
TRBJ2-3 | TRBD1 | - | TRBV7-2 | CASSGQGTDTQYF | TGTGCCAGCAGCGGACAGGGCACAGATACGCAGTATTTT
TRBJ2-7 | - | - | TRBV28 | CASSSWKSTGRNEQYF | TGTGCCAGCAGTTCGTGGAAATCGACAGGGAGGAACGAGCAGTACTTC
TRBJ1-1 | - | - | TRBV5-1 | CASMEGPGTEAFF | TGCGCCAGCATGGAGGGGCCAGGCACTGAAGCTTTCTTT
TRBJ2-3 | TRBD2 | - | TRBV7-3 | CASSHSSGRGGADTQYF | TGTGCCAGCAGCCACTCTAGCGGGAGAGGTGGAGCAGATACGCAGTATTTT
TRBJ2-5 | - | - | TRBV5-5 | CASSKGAELQETQYF | TGTGCCAGCAGCAAGGGAGCGGAACTCCAAGAGACCCAGTACTTC
TRBJ2-3 | - | - | TRBV6-1 | CASSEATGRDTQYF | TGTGCCAGCAGTGAAGCGACAGGGAGGGATACGCAGTATTTT
TRBJ2-1 | TRBD1 | - | TRBV30 | CAWGPDRVMSNEQFF | TGTGCCTGGGGACCCGACAGGGTGATGTCCAATGAGCAGTTCTTC
TRBJ1-6 | - | - | TRBV12-3/TRBV12-4 | CASSPTAESPLHF | TGTGCCAGCAGTCCGACAGCTGAATCACCCCTCCACTTT
TRBJ1-4 | TRBD1 | - | TRBV7-9 | CASSPSGQGNEKLFF | TGTGCCAGCAGCCCCAGCGGACAGGGAAATGAAAAACTGTTTTTT
TRBJ2-5 | TRBD2 | - | TRBV5-4 | CASSGRSGEETQYF | TGTGCCAGCAGCGGGCGGAGCGGGGAAGAGACCCAGTACTTC
TRBJ1-5 | - | - | TRBV12-3/TRBV12-4 | CASSFGGVRHF | TGTGCCAGCAGTTTTGGGGGGGTACGGCATTTT
TRBJ2-2 | TRBD1 | - | TRBV18 | CASSRLSGQGANTGELFF | TGTGCCAGCTCAAGGTTATCGGGACAGGGGGCGAACACCGGGGAGCTGTTTTTT
TRBJ2-5 | TRBD2 | - | TRBV7-9 | CASSLITSEQETQYF | TGTGCCAGCAGCTTAATCACTAGCGAGCAAGAGACCCAGTACTTC
TRBJ1-2 | TRBD1 | - | TRBV29-1 | CSARDRAPSRYGYTF | TGCAGCGCGCGGGACAGGGCCCCGAGTCGCTATGGCTACACCTTC
TRBJ2-7 | TRBD2 | - | TRBV7-9 | CASSLTSGSSSEQYF | TGTGCCAGCAGCTTAACTAGCGGGAGTTCAAGCGAGCAGTACTTC
TRBJ2-2 | - | - | TRBV7-9 | CASSLEQAGELFF | TGTGCCAGCAGCTTAGAGCAGGCCGGGGAGCTGTTTTTT
TRBJ1-1 | - | - | TRBV28 | CASSLSGTRTEAFF | TGTGCCAGCAGTTTAAGCGGCACAAGGACTGAAGCTTTCTTT
TRBJ1-2 | - | few | TRBV19 | CASSLTGLNNYGYTF | TGTGCCAGTAGCCTTACAGGGCTTAACAACTATGGCTACACCTTC
TRBJ1-2 | TRBD1 | - | TRBV6-5 | CASSPDRGHGYTF | TGTGCCAGCAGTCCCGACAGGGGTCATGGCTACACCTTC
TRBJ2-7 | - | - | TRBV4-2 | CASSQEWTGRYEQYF | TGTGCCAGCAGCCAAGAGTGGACGGGAAGATACGAGCAGTACTTC
TRBJ2-3 | TRBD2 | once | TRBV25-1 | CASSEWRGGLTDTQYF | TGTGCCAGCAGTGAATGGCGGGGGGGCCTCACAGATACGCAGTATTTT
TRBJ2-1 | TRBD2 | - | TRBV9 | CASNDPFGMGEGNNEQFF | TGTGCCAGCAACGACCCCTTTGGGATGGGGGAGGGGAACAATGAGCAGTTCTTC
TRBJ2-7 | - | - | TRBV28 | CASSPLSMRGGREQYF | TGTGCCAGCAGTCCCCTCTCGATGAGGGGGGGCCGCGAGCAGTACTTC
TRBJ1-5 | - | medium-sized | TRBV3-1/TRBV3-2 | CASSQDGGVRGGSNQPQHF | TGTGCCAGCAGCCAAGATGGGGGAGTGAGGGGAGGTAGCAATCAGCCCCAGCATTTT
TRBJ2-7 | - | - | TRBV2 | CASSVVGGYEQYF | TGTGCCAGCAGTGTTGTGGGGGGCTACGAGCAGTACTTC
TRBJ2-7 | - | - | TRBV7-3 | CASSLQPGGAFYEQYF | TGTGCCAGCAGCTTACAACCGGGGGGCGCTTTCTACGAGCAGTACTTC
TRBJ1-2 | - | few | TRBV5-1 | CASSKDTSNYGYTF | TGCGCCAGCAGCAAAGACACCTCTAACTATGGCTACACCTTC
TRBJ1-5 | - | - | TRBV7-2 | CASSAQWAGNQPQHF | TGTGCCAGCAGCGCCCAATGGGCAGGCAATCAGCCCCAGCATTTT
TRBJ2-7 | - | - | TRBV18 | CASSPDSYEQYF | TGTGCCAGCTCACCCGACAGTTACGAGCAGTACTTC
TRBJ2-7 | - | few | TRBV27 | CASSYGAYYEQYF | TGTGCCAGCAGTTATGGGGCGTATTACGAGCAGTACTTC
TRBJ2-2 | - | - | TRBV6-5 | CASSLLGSTGELFF | TGTGCCAGCAGTTTATTAGGGAGCACCGGGGAGCTGTTTTTT
TRBJ1-5 | - | - | TRBV3-1/TRBV3-2 | CASSLFGQPQHF | TGTGCCAGCAGCCTTTTCGGTCAGCCCCAGCATTTT
TRBJ2-5 | - | - | TRBV6-5 | CASIRAGVQETQYF | TGTGCCAGCATTAGGGCAGGGGTCCAAGAGACCCAGTACTTC
TRBJ2-7 | TRBD2 | - | TRBV28 | CASRKAGGGYEQYF | TGTGCCAGCAGAAAAGCGGGAGGCGGATACGAGCAGTACTTC
TRBJ2-1 | - | - | TRBV21-1 | CASRDRQGGYNEQFF | TGTGCCAGCAGAGACCGACAGGGTGGCTACAATGAGCAGTTCTTC
TRBJ1-2 | - | - | TRBV27 | CASSPILGGKGGYTF | TGTGCCAGCAGTCCTATCTTGGGGGGAAAAGGTGGCTACACCTTC
TRBJ1-1 | - | - | TRBV25-1 | CASSGAGENTEAFF | TGTGCCAGCAGTGGAGCGGGCGAGAACACTGAAGCTTTCTTT
TRBJ2-2 | TRBD2 | - | TRBV5-4 | CASSFRSGGNTGELFF | TGTGCCAGCAGCTTCAGAAGCGGGGGAAACACCGGGGAGCTGTTTTTT
TRBJ2-1 | - | - | TRBV20-1 | CSAAGQFEQFF | TGCAGTGCTGCAGGACAGTTTGAGCAGTTCTTC
TRBJ2-7 | - | few | TRBV9 | CASSVVPDLSSYEQYF | TGTGCCAGCAGCGTAGTTCCAGATTTAAGCTCCTACGAGCAGTACTTC
TRBJ2-3 | - | - | TRBV9 | CASSVGGVGMLHF | TGTGCCAGCAGCGTAGGCGGGGTCGGGATGTTGCATTTT
TRBJ1-5 | - | - | TRBV18 | CASSPTGGETQHF | TGTGCCAGCTCACCCACGGGGGGGGAGACCCAGCATTTT
TRBJ2-1 | - | - | TRBV9 | CASSRSGDSSYNEQFF | TGTGCCAGCAGTCGTTCGGGGGATAGCTCCTACAATGAGCAGTTCTTC
TRBJ2-5 | - | - | TRBV7-8 | CASSSTGGVIPRQETQYF | TGTGCCAGCAGCTCAACAGGGGGGGTGATCCCAAGGCAAGAGACCCAGTACTTC